This TCR beta chain was profiled in a study of shared clonotypes between healthy human individuals. Naive CD8 cells comprised CD45RO-negative, CCR7-positively selected cells, excluding terminally differentiated effector memory CD45RA+ cells. Measured with immunoSEQ multiplex PCR; TCRdb has only the in-frame clones, and not every one. The data show 600,000 or so clones, with approximately 95% seen just once and about 0.11% held by the top ten. Sequencing was carried out using naive CD8+ T cells sorted from blood. This sequence originates from a woman younger than 45 in good health.

The CDR3 DNA reads as TGTGCCAGCAGCCGAGAGGCAGGGGGCATCGGCACTGAAGCTTTCTTT. As protein: CASSREAGGIGTEAFF. The chain has TRBV9 and TRBJ1-1; 8 bases are shared with TRBD1. Germline trimming cut 4 bases from V and 4 bases from J; bases unmatched to any gene: 12. The CDR3 is 16 amino acids. From germline, CDR1 is SGDLS and CDR2 YYNGEE.